This TCR beta chain was sequenced for a study of blood T cell repertoires in COVID-19. Germline trimming cut 1 base from V and 5 bases from J; bases unmatched to any gene: 9. The CDR3 spans 17 residues. Germline CDR1 reads SGHTA; CDR2 reads FQGNSA. How the authors handled the data: Amplified reference gene primers provided the basis for estimating nucleated cell counts. Data came from immunoSEQ multiplex PCR; TCRdb stores just in-frame clones and leaves some out. V and J calls and clone size are copied from that table; D and trimming were computed from the DNA. Seen here are 80,000 to 95,000 clones, around 80% observed once, and the top ten hold 30% to 35%.

Sequenced sample: peripheral blood. The sequence was collected from a woman older than 75 with active or convalescent COVID-19. The V gene is TRBV7-2, the J gene TRBJ2-1; 9 bases match TRBD1. This CDR3 reads CASSLVLSGQGDNEQFF. Written as DNA, the CDR3 is TGTGCCAGCAGCTTAGTGTTATCGGGACAGGGCGACAATGAGCAGTTCTTC. The full variable domain, rest sourced from reference TRBV7-2 and TRBJ2-1, is GAGVSQSPSNKVTEKGKDVELRCDPISGHTALYWYRQSLGQGLEFLIYFQGNSAPDKSGLPSDRFSAERTGGSVSTLTIQRTQQEDSAVYLCASSLVLSGQGDNEQFFGPGTRLTVL.